This T cell receptor beta chain was recovered during a study of shared clonotypes between healthy human individuals. This clone came up once. It was 300 ng DNA, about 30,000 T cell genomes, that went into each replicate PCR of unsorted PBMC. Repertoires were generated with immunoSEQ multiplex PCR, while TCRdb's copy carries only in-frame clones and drops some. This sample has roughly 510,000 clones, with 60% to 80% found just once. With unsorted samples, genomic DNA was obtained from some 100 million PBMCs. The CDR3 has 16 amino acids. The chain is built from TRBV1 and TRBJ1-4. TRBV1 is given as a pseudogene. Sequencing was done on a sample of PBMCs. The sequence came from a woman aged 40 to 50 in good health. Some clones in this sample may be carry-over from other donors' samples. The CDR3 loop is CTSSRSPSGPNEKLFF. The CDR3 DNA reads TGCACCAGCAGCCGCTCTCCATCGGGGCCTAATGAAAAACTGTTTTTT.